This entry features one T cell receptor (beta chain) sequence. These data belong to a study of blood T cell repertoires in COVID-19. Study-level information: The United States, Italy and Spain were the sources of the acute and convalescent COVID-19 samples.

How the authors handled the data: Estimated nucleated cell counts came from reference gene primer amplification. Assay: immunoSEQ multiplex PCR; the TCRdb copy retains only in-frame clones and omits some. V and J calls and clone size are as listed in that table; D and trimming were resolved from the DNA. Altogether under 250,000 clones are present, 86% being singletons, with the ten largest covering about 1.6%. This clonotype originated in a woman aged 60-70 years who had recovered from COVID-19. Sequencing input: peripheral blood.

CDR3 protein: CASSPLGLGADTQYF. The CDR3 coding sequence is TGTGCCAGCAGCCCCCTCGGGCTAGGGGCAGATACGCAGTATTTT. V gene TRBV5-6 combines with J gene TRBJ2-3; D is possibly TRBD1 (5 bases). Germline CDR1 and CDR2: SGHDT and YYEEEE. V was trimmed by 4 bases and J by 4 bases, leaving 16 bases between them. The CDR3 has 15 residues. Using reference TRBV5-6 and TRBJ2-3 for the parts outside the CDR3, the full variable domain is DAGVTQSPTHLIKTRGQQVTLRCSPKSGHDTVSWYQQALGQGPQFIFQYYEEEERQRGNFPDRFSGHQFPNYSSELNVNALLLGDSALYLCASSPLGLGADTQYFGPGTRLTVL.